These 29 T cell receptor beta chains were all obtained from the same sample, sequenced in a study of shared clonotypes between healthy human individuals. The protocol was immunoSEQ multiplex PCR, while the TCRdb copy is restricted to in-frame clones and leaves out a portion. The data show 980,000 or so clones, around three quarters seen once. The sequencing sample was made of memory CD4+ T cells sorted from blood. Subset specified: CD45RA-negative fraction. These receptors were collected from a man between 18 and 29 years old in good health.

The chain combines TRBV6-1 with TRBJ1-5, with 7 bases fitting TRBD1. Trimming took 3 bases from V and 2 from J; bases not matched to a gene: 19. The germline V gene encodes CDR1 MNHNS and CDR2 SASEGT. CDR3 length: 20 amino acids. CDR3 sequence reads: CASSDPLGTEGRIRNQPQHF. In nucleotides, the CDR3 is TGTGCCAGCAGTGATCCACTCGGGACAGAAGGTCGGATACGCAATCAGCCCCAGCATTTT.

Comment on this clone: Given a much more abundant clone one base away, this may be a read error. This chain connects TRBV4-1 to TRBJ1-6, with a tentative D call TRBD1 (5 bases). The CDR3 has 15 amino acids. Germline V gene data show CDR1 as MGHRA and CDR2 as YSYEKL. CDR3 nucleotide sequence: TGCGCCAGCAGCCAAGAGGGGCTCCTTAATTCACTCCTCCACTTT. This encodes CASSQEGLLNSLLHF.

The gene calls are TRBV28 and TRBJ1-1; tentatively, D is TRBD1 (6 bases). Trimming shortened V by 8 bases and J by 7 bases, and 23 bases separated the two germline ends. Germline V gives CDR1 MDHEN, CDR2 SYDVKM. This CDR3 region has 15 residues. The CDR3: CASHSGVGGIGEAFF. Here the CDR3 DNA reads TGTGCCAGCCACTCAGGGGTCGGGGGCATTGGTGAAGCTTTCTTT.

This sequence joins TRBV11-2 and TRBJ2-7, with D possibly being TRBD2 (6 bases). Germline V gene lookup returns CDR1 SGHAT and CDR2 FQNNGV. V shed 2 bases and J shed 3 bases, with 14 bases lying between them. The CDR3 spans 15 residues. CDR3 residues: CASSLRQGGNYEQYF. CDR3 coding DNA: TGTGCCAGCAGCTTAAGGCAGGGAGGTAACTACGAGCAGTACTTC.

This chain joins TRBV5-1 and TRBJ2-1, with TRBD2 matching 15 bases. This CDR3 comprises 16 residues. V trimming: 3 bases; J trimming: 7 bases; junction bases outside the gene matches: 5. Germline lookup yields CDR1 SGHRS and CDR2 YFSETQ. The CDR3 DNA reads TGCGCCAGCAGCTCTGGACTAGCGGGAGGGATAAATGAGCAGTTCTTC. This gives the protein CASSSGLAGGINEQFF.

This CDR3 reads CASSQGNSGRGETQYF. In DNA, the CDR3 is TGCGCCAGCAGCCAAGGGAATAGCGGGAGGGGAGAGACCCAGTACTTC. The chain links TRBV4-3 to TRBJ2-5; TRBD2 agrees at 11 bases. Trimming at V came to 1 base and at J to 4 bases, leaving 5 bases not matched to a gene. The germline V gene has CDR1 LGHNA and CDR2 YSLEER. This CDR3 has 16 amino acids.

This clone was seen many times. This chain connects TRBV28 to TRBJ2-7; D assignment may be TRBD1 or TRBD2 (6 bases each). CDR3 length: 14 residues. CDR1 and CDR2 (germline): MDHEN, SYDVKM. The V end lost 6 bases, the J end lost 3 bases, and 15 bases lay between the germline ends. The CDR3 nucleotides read TGTGCCAGCAGCGACTGGGGGGCCAACTACGAGCAGTACTTC. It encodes CASSDWGANYEQYF.

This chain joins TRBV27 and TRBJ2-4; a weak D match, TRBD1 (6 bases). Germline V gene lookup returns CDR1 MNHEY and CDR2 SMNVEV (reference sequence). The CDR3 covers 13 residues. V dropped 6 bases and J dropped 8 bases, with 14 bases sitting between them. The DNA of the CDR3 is TGTGCCAGCAGCAGGGGTTTCGGAGACATTCAGTACTTC. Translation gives CASSRGFGDIQYF.

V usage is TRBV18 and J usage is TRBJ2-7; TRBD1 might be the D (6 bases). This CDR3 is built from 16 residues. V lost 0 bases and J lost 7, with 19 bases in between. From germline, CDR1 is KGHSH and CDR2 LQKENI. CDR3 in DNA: TGTGCCAGCTCACCACCTGCTGGACAGATCTTGGGGGAGCAGTACTTC. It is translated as CASSPPAGQILGEQYF.

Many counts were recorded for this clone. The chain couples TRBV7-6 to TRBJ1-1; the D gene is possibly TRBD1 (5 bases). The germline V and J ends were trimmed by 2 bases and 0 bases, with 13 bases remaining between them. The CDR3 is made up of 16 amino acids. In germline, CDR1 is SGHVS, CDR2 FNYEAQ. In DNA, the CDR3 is TGTGCCAGCAGCTTATCTACGGGGCGGGTGAACACTGAAGCTTTCTTT. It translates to CASSLSTGRVNTEAFF.

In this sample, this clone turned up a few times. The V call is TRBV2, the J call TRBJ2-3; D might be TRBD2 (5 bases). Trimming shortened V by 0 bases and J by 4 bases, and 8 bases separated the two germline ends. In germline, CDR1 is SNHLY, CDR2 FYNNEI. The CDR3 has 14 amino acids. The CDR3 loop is CASSEARTPDTQYF. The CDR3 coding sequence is TGTGCCAGCAGTGAAGCGCGGACTCCAGATACGCAGTATTTT.

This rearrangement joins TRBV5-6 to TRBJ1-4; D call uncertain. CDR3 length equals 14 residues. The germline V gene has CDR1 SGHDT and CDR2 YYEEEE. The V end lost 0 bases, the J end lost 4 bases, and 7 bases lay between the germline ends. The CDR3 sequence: CASSLGLNNEKLFF. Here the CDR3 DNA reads TGTGCCAGCAGCTTGGGTCTTAATAATGAAAAACTGTTTTTT.

Here the CDR3 reads CASTPAGGPQNIQYF. The DNA of the CDR3 is TGTGCCAGCACCCCGGCGGGAGGGCCTCAAAACATTCAGTACTTC. The chain has TRBV25-1 and TRBJ2-4, with 9 bases matching TRBD2. From germline, CDR1 is MGHDK and CDR2 SYGVNS. J lost 5 bases, V lost 7 bases, and 9 bases had no gene match. The CDR3 spans 15 residues.

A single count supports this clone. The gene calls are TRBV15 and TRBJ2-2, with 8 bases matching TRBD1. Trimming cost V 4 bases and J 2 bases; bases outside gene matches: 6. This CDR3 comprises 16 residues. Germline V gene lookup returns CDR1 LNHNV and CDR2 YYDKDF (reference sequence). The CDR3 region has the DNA TGTGCCACCAGCACTGGACAGGGACTCAACACCGGGGAGCTGTTTTTT. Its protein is CATSTGQGLNTGELFF.

The CDR3: CASSVGGNSNQPQHF. CDR3 in DNA: TGTGCCAGCAGCGTCGGGGGGAATAGCAATCAGCCCCAGCATTTT. The chain joins TRBV7-9 to TRBJ1-5; D is possibly TRBD1 (5 bases). This CDR3 region has 15 residues. Per germline, CDR1 SEHNR and CDR2 FQNEAQ (reference sequence). V lost 5 bases to trimming and J lost 0 bases, with 11 bases between them. Full variable domain (remainder filled in from reference TRBV7-9 and TRBJ1-5): DTGVSQNPRHKITKRGQNVTFRCDPISEHNRLYWYRQTLGQGPEFLTYFQNEAQLEKSRLLSDRFSAERPKGSFSTLEIQRTEQGDSAMYLCASSVGGNSNQPQHFGDGTRLSIL.

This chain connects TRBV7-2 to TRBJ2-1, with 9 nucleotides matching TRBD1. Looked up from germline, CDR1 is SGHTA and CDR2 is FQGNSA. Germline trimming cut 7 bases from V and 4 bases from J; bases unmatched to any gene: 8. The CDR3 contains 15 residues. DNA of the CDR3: TGTGCCAGCACCACGGACAGGGGTTTTTACAATGAGCAGTTCTTC. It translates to CASTTDRGFYNEQFF. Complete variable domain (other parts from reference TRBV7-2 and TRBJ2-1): GAGVSQSPSNKVTEKGKDVELRCDPISGHTALYWYRQSLGQGLEFLIYFQGNSAPDKSGLPSDRFSAERTGGSVSTLTIQRTQQEDSAVYLCASTTDRGFYNEQFFGPGTRLTVL.

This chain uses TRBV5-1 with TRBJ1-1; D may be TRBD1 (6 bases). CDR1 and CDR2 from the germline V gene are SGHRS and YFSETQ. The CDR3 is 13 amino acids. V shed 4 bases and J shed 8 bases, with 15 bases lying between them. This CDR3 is CASSPVPGAEAFF. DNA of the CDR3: TGCGCCAGCAGCCCCGTCCCAGGGGCCGAAGCTTTCTTT.

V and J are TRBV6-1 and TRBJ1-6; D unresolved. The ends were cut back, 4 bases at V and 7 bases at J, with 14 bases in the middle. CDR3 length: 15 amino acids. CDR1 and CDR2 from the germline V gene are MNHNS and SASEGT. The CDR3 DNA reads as TGTGCCAGCAGTGTGGCCGGCTCTACAAATTCACCCCTCCACTTT. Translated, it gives CASSVAGSTNSPLHF.

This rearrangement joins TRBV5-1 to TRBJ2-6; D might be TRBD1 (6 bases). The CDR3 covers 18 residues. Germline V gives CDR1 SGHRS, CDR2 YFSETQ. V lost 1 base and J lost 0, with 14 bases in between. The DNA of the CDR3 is TGCGCCAGCAGCTTGAGGACAGATCCTCTCTCTGGGGCCAACGTCCTGACTTTC. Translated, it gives CASSLRTDPLSGANVLTF.

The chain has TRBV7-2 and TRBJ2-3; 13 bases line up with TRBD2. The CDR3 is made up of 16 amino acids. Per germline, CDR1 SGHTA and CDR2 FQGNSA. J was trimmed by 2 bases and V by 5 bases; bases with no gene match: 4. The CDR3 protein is CASSRTSGSVTDTQYF. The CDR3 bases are TGTGCCAGCAGCCGGACTAGCGGGAGCGTCACAGATACGCAGTATTTT.

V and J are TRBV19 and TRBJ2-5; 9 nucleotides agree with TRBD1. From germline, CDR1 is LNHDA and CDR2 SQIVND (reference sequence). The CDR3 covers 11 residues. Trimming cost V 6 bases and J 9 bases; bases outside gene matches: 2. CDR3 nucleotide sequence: TGTGCCAGTAGGACAGGGGGGTCCCAGTACTTC. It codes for CASRTGGSQYF.

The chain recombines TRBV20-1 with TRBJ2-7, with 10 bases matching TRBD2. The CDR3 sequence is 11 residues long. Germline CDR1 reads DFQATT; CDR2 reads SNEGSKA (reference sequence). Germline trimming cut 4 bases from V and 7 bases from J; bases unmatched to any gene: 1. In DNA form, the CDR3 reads TGCAGTGCTACGACTAGCGGGGAGCAGTACTTC. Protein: CSATTSGEQYF.

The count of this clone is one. In DNA, the CDR3 is TGTGCCAGCAGTGAAAGCCTGGCCCGCGGTACAGATACGCAGTATTTT. Translation: CASSESLARGTDTQYF. V and J are TRBV6-1 and TRBJ2-3; D is ambiguous. Trimming pared 2 bases from V and 3 bases from J, leaving 15 bases between. This CDR3 region has 16 residues. The germline V gene encodes CDR1 MNHNS and CDR2 SASEGT.

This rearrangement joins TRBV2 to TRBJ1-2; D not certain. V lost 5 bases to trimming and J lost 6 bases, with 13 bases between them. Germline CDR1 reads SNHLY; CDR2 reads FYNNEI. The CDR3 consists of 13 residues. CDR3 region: CASSTRTQDGYTF. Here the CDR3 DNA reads TGTGCCAGCAGTACCCGGACGCAGGATGGCTACACCTTC.

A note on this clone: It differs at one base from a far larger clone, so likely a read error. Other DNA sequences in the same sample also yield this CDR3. CDR3 bases: TGTGCCAGCAGCTGGGACTCCTACGAGCAGTACTTC. Translating gives CASSWDSYEQYF. The V and J genes are TRBV5-4 and TRBJ2-7; D is ambiguous. The V end lost 3 bases, the J end lost 0 bases, and 4 bases lay between the germline ends. Germline-derived CDR1 and CDR2 are SGHNT and YYREEE (reference sequence). CDR3 size: 12 residues.

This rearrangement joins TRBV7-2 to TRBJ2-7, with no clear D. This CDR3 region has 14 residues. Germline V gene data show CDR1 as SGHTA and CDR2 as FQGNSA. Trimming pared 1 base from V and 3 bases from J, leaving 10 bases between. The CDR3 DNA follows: TGTGCCAGCAGCTTAGATGGCGGCTACTACGAGCAGTACTTC. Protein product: CASSLDGGYYEQYF. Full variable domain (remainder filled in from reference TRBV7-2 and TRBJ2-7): GAGVSQSPSNKVTEKGKDVELRCDPISGHTALYWYRQSLGQGLEFLIYFQGNSAPDKSGLPSDRFSAERTGGSVSTLTIQRTQQEDSAVYLCASSLDGGYYEQYFGPGTRLTVT.

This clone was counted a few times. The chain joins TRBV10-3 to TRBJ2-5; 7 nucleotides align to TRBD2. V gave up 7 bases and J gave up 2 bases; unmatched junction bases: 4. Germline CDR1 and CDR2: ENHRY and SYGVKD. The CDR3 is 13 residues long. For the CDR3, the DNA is TGTGCCATCACCCCGGGACTACAAGAGACCCAGTACTTC. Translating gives CAITPGLQETQYF.

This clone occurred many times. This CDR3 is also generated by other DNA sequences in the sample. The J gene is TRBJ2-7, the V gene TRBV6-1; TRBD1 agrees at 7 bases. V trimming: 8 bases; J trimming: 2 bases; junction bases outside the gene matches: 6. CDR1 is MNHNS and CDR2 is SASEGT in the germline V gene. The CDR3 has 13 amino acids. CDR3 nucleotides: TGTGCCAGCTCTCCGGGACAGACCTACGAGCAGTACTTC. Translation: CASSPGQTYEQYF.

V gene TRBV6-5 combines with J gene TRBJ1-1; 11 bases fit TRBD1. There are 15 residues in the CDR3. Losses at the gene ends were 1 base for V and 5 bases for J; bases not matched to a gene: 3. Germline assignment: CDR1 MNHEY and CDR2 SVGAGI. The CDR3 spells CASSYLGTGGTEAFF. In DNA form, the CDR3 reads TGTGCCAGCAGTTACTTGGGGACAGGGGGAACTGAAGCTTTCTTT.